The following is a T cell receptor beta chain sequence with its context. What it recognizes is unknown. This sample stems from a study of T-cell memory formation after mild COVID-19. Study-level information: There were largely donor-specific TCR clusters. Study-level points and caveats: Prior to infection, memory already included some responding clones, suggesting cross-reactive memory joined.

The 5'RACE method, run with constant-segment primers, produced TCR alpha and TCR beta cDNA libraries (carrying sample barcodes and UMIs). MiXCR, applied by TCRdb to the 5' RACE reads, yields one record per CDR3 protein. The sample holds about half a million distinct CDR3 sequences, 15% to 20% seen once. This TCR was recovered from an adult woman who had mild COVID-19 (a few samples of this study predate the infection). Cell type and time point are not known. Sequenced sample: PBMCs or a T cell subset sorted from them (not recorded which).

The CDR3 reads CASSVAGNGYTF. As DNA, the CDR3 is TGTGCCAGCAGCGTAGCAGGGAACGGCTACACCTTC. This sequence joins TRBV9 and TRBJ1-2, with D maybe TRBD1 (5 bases). Germline V gene data show CDR1 as SGDLS and CDR2 as YYNGEE. Trimming removed 0 bases from V and 8 bases from J, with 8 bases in between. CDR3 length: 12 residues.